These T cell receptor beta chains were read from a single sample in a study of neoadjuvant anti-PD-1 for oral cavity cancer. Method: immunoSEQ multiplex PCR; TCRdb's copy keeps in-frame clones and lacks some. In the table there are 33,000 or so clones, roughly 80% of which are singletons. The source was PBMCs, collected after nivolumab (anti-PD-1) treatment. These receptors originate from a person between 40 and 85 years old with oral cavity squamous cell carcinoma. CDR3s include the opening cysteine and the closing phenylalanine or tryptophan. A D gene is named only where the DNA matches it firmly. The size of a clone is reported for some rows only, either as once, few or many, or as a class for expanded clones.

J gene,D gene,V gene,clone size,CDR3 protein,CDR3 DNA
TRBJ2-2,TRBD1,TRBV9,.,CASSAQTGRNTGELFF,TGTGCCAGCAGCGCCCAGACAGGGCGGAACACCGGGGAGCTGTTTTTT
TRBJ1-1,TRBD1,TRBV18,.,CASSFQGTANTEAFF,TGTGCCAGCTCATTTCAAGGGACAGCGAACACTGAAGCTTTCTTT
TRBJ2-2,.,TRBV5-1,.,CASSLARIDTGELFF,TGCGCCAGCAGCTTAGCCCGCATAGACACCGGGGAGCTGTTTTTT
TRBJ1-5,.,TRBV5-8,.,CASSWGQPQHF,TGTGCCAGCAGTTGGGGTCAGCCCCAGCATTTT
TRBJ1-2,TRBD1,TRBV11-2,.,CASSWPTGDYGYTF,TGTGCCAGCAGCTGGCCGACAGGGGACTATGGCTACACCTTC
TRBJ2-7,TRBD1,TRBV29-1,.,CSVETGDIPYEQYF,TGCAGCGTTGAGACAGGGGATATTCCCTACGAGCAGTACTTC
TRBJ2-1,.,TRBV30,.,CAWSQGDNEQFF,TGTGCCTGGAGCCAGGGTGACAATGAGCAGTTCTTC
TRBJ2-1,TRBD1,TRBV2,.,CASDRENNEQFF,TGTGCCAGCGACAGGGAGAACAATGAGCAGTTCTTC
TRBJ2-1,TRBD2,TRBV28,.,CASSLLAGDQFF,TGTGCCAGCAGTTTGTTGGCGGGGGATCAGTTCTTC
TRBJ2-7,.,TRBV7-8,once,CASSRGTAAPRYF,TGTGCCAGCAGCCGGGGGACAGCCGCTCCGAGGTACTTC
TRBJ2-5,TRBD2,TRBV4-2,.,CASSSGLVGRQTQYF,TGTGCCAGCAGCTCGGGACTAGTAGGGAGACAGACCCAGTACTTC
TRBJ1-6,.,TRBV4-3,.,CASSQGGARNSPLHF,TGCGCCAGCAGCCAAGGAGGGGCGCGGAATTCACCCCTCCACTTT
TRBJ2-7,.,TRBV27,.,CASSFSVGVSAYEQYF,TGTGCCAGCAGTTTCTCCGTAGGGGTATCGGCCTACGAGCAGTACTTC
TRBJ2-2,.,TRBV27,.,CASSPNTGELFF,TGTGCCAGCAGTCCAAACACCGGGGAGCTGTTTTTT
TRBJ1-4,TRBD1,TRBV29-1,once,CSARGDRGAANEKLFF,TGCAGCGCACGAGGGGACAGGGGGGCGGCTAATGAAAAACTGTTTTTT
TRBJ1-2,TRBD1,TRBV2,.,CASSTGDRNYGYTF,TGTGCCAGCAGTACAGGGGACAGGAACTATGGCTACACCTTC
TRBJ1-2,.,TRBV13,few,CASSFSQGRYGYTF,TGTGCCAGCAGCTTCTCCCAGGGGCGTTATGGCTACACCTTC
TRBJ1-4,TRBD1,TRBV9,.,CASTVGDREWEKLFF,TGTGCCAGCACCGTAGGGGACAGGGAATGGGAAAAACTGTTTTTT
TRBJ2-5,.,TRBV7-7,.,CASSPDLEETQYF,TGTGCCAGCAGCCCGGACTTAGAAGAGACCCAGTACTTC
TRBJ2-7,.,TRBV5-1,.,CASSLGGANEQYF,TGCGCCAGCAGCTTGGGGGGGGCGAACGAGCAGTACTTC
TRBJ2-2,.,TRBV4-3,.,CASSQESRAAGELFF,TGCGCCAGCAGCCAAGAAAGTCGGGCAGCCGGGGAGCTGTTTTTT
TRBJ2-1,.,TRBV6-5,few,CASSYSQSSYNEQFF,TGTGCCAGCAGTTACAGCCAAAGCTCCTACAATGAGCAGTTCTTC
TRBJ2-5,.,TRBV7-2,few,CASSFGSGEETQYF,TGTGCCAGCAGCTTTGGTTCCGGGGAAGAGACCCAGTACTTC
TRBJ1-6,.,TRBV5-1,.,CASSGGEAVSPLHF,TGCGCCAGCAGCGGCGGGGAGGCCGTTTCACCCCTCCACTTT
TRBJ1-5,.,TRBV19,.,CASSQILSNQPQHF,TGTGCCAGTAGTCAAATACTTAGCAATCAGCCCCAGCATTTT
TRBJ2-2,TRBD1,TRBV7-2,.,CASSSRQGTGELFF,TGTGCCAGCAGCTCACGACAGGGGACCGGGGAGCTGTTTTTT
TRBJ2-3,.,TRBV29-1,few,CSVVRSTDTQYF,TGCAGCGTTGTCCGGAGCACAGATACGCAGTATTTT
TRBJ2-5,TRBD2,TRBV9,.,CASSRSGAETQYF,TGTGCCAGCAGCCGGAGCGGGGCTGAGACCCAGTACTTC
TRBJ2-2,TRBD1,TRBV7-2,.,CASSLAPTGVTGELFF,TGTGCCAGCAGCTTAGCACCGACAGGGGTCACCGGGGAGCTGTTTTTT
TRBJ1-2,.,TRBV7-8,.,CASSQTAIYGYTF,TGTGCCAGCAGCCAAACCGCTATCTATGGCTACACCTTC
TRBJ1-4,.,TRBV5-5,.,CASSLSDPNREKLFF,TGTGCCAGCAGCTTATCGGACCCAAATAGGGAAAAACTGTTTTTT
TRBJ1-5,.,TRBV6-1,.,CASAGLLSNQPQHF,TGTGCCAGCGCCGGGTTACTTAGCAATCAGCCCCAGCATTTT
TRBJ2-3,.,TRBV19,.,CASSTQRTADTQYF,TGTGCCAGTAGTACTCAACGGACAGCAGATACGCAGTATTTT
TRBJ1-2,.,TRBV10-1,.,CAIDSNYGYTF,TGCGCCATCGACAGCAACTATGGCTACACCTTC
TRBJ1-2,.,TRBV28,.,CASTTSVNGYGYTF,TGTGCCAGCACTACATCGGTCAATGGCTATGGCTACACCTTC
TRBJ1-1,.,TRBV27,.,CASSLGRLNTEAFF,TGTGCCAGCAGTTTAGGAAGGTTAAACACTGAAGCTTTCTTT
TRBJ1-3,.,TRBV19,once,CASSAGLGNTIYF,TGTGCCAGTAGTGCAGGACTTGGAAACACCATATATTTT
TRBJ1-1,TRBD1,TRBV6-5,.,CASSYQGADTEAFF,TGTGCCAGCAGTTACCAGGGGGCGGACACTGAAGCTTTCTTT
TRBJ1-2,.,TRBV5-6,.,CASSRLDSYNYGYTF,TGTGCCAGCAGCCGCCTCGACAGCTATAACTATGGCTACACCTTC
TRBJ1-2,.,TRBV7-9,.,CASSLDAAVYGYTF,TGTGCCAGCAGCTTAGATGCAGCCGTCTATGGCTACACCTTC
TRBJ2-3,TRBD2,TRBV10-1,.,CASSDLSRGGTDTQYF,TGCGCCAGCAGTGATCTCTCGCGGGGGGGCACAGATACGCAGTATTTT
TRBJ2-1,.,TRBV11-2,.,CASSLDLVQWGNEQFF,TGTGCCAGCAGCTTAGATCTCGTACAGTGGGGCAATGAGCAGTTCTTC
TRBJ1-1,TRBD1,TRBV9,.,CASSVRDRNTEAFF,TGTGCCAGCAGCGTACGGGACAGGAACACTGAAGCTTTCTTT
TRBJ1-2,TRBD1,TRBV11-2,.,CASSPQTGRGYTF,TGTGCCAGCAGCCCCCAGACAGGGCGAGGCTACACCTTC
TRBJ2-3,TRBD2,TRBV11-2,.,CASSLTGRGDTDTQYF,TGTGCCAGCAGCTTAACGGGGCGGGGGGACACAGATACGCAGTATTTT
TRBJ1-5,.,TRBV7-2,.,CASSLESVPPSNQPQHF,TGTGCCAGCAGCTTAGAGTCAGTTCCCCCTAGCAATCAGCCCCAGCATTTT
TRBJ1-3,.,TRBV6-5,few,CASSYGASSGNTIYF,TGTGCCAGCAGTTACGGGGCCAGCTCTGGAAACACCATATATTTT
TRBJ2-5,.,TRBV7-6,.,CASSLDSTAIAGETQYF,TGTGCCAGCAGCTTAGACTCGACAGCCATAGCCGGGGAGACCCAGTACTTC
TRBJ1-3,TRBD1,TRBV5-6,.,CASSDMGQRSGNTIYF,TGTGCCAGCAGCGACATGGGACAGCGCTCTGGAAACACCATATATTTT
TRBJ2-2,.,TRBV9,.,CASGHRVETGELFF,TGTGCCAGCGGTCACAGGGTTGAGACCGGGGAGCTGTTTTTT
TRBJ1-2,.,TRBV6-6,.,CASSYIGGNDYGYTF,TGTGCCAGCAGTTATATCGGCGGCAACGACTATGGCTACACCTTC
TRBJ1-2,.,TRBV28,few,CASSLFIPTGGYTF,TGTGCCAGCAGTTTATTCATTCCCACTGGTGGCTACACCTTC